This T cell receptor beta chain comes out of a study of blood T cell repertoires in COVID-19. Study details: Samples came from the United States, Italy and Spain, spanning acute and convalescent COVID-19. T cells, B-cell-depleted T cells, or PBMCs provided the cDNA or gDNA that served as material.

Trimming at V came to 1 base and at J to 9 bases, leaving 10 bases not matched to a gene. Germline CDR1 reads SGHTA; CDR2 reads FQGNSA. This CDR3 is 15 amino acids long. Original processing methods: Amplified reference gene primers provided the basis for estimating nucleated cell counts. Repertoires were generated with immunoSEQ multiplex PCR, while TCRdb's copy carries only in-frame clones and drops some. Clone size and V and J calls were adopted from that table, with D and trimming inferred from the DNA. The sample comprises 200,000 to 300,000 clones, approximately 86% of which are singletons, and roughly 9.8% rests with the top ten.

The sequence came from a man aged 35 to 55 who had recovered from COVID-19. This sequence joins TRBV7-2 and TRBJ2-5, with 8 bases fitting TRBD2. The source material was peripheral blood. CDR3 sequence (DNA): TGTGCCAGCAGCTTAGATAGTAGCGGGGATGGGTCCCAGTACTTC. Protein product: CASSLDSSGDGSQYF.